A single T cell receptor beta chain is shown here with its context. Its antigen is not known. The sample originates from a study of regulatory and conventional T cells in RAG deficiency. Findings and limits, study-wide: Omenn patients showed >75% Treg-Tconv overlap and shorter CDR3 lengths. Other subsets showed approximately 10-fold reductions, but Treg unique TCR beta sequences fell approximately 90-fold in these patients. These Omenn syndrome Treg sorts may hold peripherally activated cells instead.

Only in-frame clones appear in the TCRdb table, and some are missing; sequencing was by immunoSEQ multiplex PCR. The data hold over 10,000 clones, with approximately 93% observed a single time. Germline V gene sequence: CDR1 KGHSH, CDR2 LQKENI. Trimming removed 1 base from V and 2 bases from J, with 11 bases in between. The CDR3 covers 16 residues. The sorted conventional CD4+ T cells were CD25-low and CD127-high, with genomic DNA sequenced. These same records also appear under a second study, on regulatory T cells. That source reports: The primer mix had 52 TRBV and 13 TRBJ primers.

The sequenced sample was CD4+ effector T cells sorted from blood. The rearrangement links TRBV18 to TRBJ1-4; TRBD1 is a possible D gene (5 bases). The TCR was taken from a human donor in good health. The CDR3 reads CASSPRYRNTNEKLFF. The CDR3, as DNA: TGTGCCAGCTCACCACGTTACAGGAATACTAATGAAAAACTGTTTTTT. Full variable domain (remainder filled in from reference TRBV18 and TRBJ1-4): NAGVMQNPRHLVRRRGQEARLRCSPMKGHSHVYWYRQLPEEGLKFMVYLQKENIIDESGMPKERFSAEFPKEGPSILRIQQVVRGDSAAYFCASSPRYRNTNEKLFFGSGTQLSVL.